One and the same sample provided the 19 T cell receptor beta chains below, sequenced in a study of blood T cell repertoires in COVID-19. The table came from immunoSEQ multiplex PCR; TCRdb's copy has only in-frame clones and leaves some out. The repertoire holds roughly 70,000 clones, approximately 90% seen once, with about 2.5% in the top ten. The sequenced sample consisted of peripheral blood. These receptor sequences come from a man in his fifties with COVID-19, enrolled during active disease.

The rearrangement joins TRBV28 to TRBJ2-1; tentative D call: TRBD2 (6 bases). Germline V CDR1 and CDR2: MDHEN, SYDVKM. CDR3 length: 14 residues. V lost 2 bases, J lost 4 bases, and 9 bases lay in between. The CDR3 loop is CASSLPAGYNEQFF. The CDR3 nucleotides are TGTGCCAGCAGTTTACCCGCGGGATACAATGAGCAGTTCTTC.

Only one count was recorded for this clone. The chain recombines TRBV6-2 or TRBV6-3 with TRBJ2-7, with TRBD2 matching 10 bases. The J segment lost 2 bases and the V segment lost 6 bases, leaving 13 bases of the junction unmatched. Looked up from germline, CDR1 is MNHEY and CDR2 is SVGEGT. The CDR3 consists of 17 residues. As DNA, the CDR3 is TGTGCCAGCAGCCTACCAGGGGGAGCGGGAGGGCCCTACGAGCAGTACGTC. Translated: CASSLPGGAGGPYEQYV.

The J gene is TRBJ2-2, the V gene TRBV19; 10 bases fit TRBD2. Germline V lookup: CDR1 LNHDA, CDR2 SQIVND (reference sequence). The CDR3 totals 19 residues. V lost 5 bases, J lost 6 bases, and 18 bases stayed unmatched. CDR3 nucleotide sequence: TGTGCCAGTAGTCTTACGGTGGGGCTAGCGGGAGTAGTGCCCGGGGAGCTGTTTTTT. Translation gives CASSLTVGLAGVVPGELFF. Full variable domain (rest looked up from reference TRBV19 and TRBJ2-2): DGGITQSPKYLFRKEGQNVTLSCEQNLNHDAMYWYRQDPGQGLRLIYYSQIVNDFQKGDIAEGYSVSREKKESFPLTVTSAQKNPTAFYLCASSLTVGLAGVVPGELFFGEGSRLTVL.

The chain joins TRBV4-3 to TRBJ2-3; 8 bases align to TRBD2. Trimming cost V 8 bases and J 3 bases; bases outside gene matches: 10. The CDR3 has 15 amino acids. CDR1 is LGHNA, CDR2 YSLEER, per germline. This CDR3 reads CASSAGAGETDTQYF. The CDR3 nucleotides read TGCGCCAGCTCCGCGGGAGCGGGAGAAACAGATACGCAGTATTTT.

This chain links TRBV7-9 with TRBJ2-1; D is unclear. CDR1 and CDR2 from the germline V gene are SEHNR and FQNEAQ (reference sequence). Between the trimmed V and J ends, which lost 4 bases and 6 bases, there was a span of 7 bases. CDR3 size: 12 residues. CDR3 sequence: CASSYQVNEQFF. The CDR3 DNA follows: TGTGCCAGCAGCTACCAGGTCAATGAGCAGTTCTTC.

This chain links TRBV12-3 or TRBV12-4 with TRBJ1-1; 7 nucleotides align to TRBD1. This CDR3 is built from 13 residues. V was pared by 6 bases and J by 4 bases, with 5 bases of the junction left unmatched. The CDR3 sequence: CASRKGQRTEAFF. The CDR3 DNA is TGTGCCAGCAGGAAGGGACAGCGCACTGAAGCTTTCTTT.

This sequence joins TRBV30 and TRBJ2-2, with D possibly being TRBD2 (5 bases). V lost 2 bases and J 4 bases, leaving 14 bases between the germline ends. This CDR3 is 15 amino acids long. Germline V gene sequence: CDR1 GTSNPN, CDR2 SVGIG (reference sequence). CDR3 protein: CAWSIRPGFTGELFF. DNA for the CDR3: TGTGCCTGGAGTATCCGGCCGGGGTTCACCGGGGAGCTGTTTTTT.

The chain recombines TRBV4-3 with TRBJ2-1; D possibly corresponds to TRBD1 (5 bases). Trimming left V 0 bases short and J 9 bases short, with 18 bases between. Germline-derived CDR1 and CDR2 are LGHNA and YSLEER. The CDR3 extends over 16 amino acids. This chain's CDR3 is CASSQEGVAFPSEQFF. The CDR3 region has the DNA TGCGCCAGCAGCCAAGAAGGGGTAGCTTTTCCAAGTGAGCAGTTCTTC.

The rearrangement links TRBV4-1 to TRBJ2-5, with 7 bases identical to TRBD2. Germline CDR1 reads MGHRA; CDR2 reads YSYEKL. The trim removed 0 bases at V and 4 bases at J, leaving 8 bases unmatched. The CDR3 runs 16 residues. CDR3 nucleotide sequence: TGCGCCAGCAGCCAAGAGAAGGCGGGAGATCGAGAGACCCAGTACTTC. This encodes CASSQEKAGDRETQYF.

The chain is built from TRBV5-8 and TRBJ1-5; D ambiguous. Germline V CDR1 and CDR2: SGHTS, YDEGEE. The V and J ends lost 0 bases and 6 bases respectively, with 10 bases between them. This CDR3 spans 14 amino acids. The CDR3 DNA reads as TGTGCCAGCAGCTTGGAGTCAGGCGCTCAGCCCCAGCATTTT. Translated: CASSLESGAQPQHF. Full variable domain (remainder filled in from reference TRBV5-8 and TRBJ1-5): EAGVTQSPTHLIKTRGQQATLRCSPISGHTSVYWYQQALGLGLQFLLWYDEGEERNRGNFPPRFSGRQFPNYSSELNVNALELEDSALYLCASSLESGAQPQHFGDGTRLSIL.

This chain links TRBV6-5 with TRBJ2-7, with 8 bases that match TRBD2. Trimming took 8 bases from V and 7 from J; bases not matched to a gene: 10. The CDR3 extends over 13 amino acids. Germline V gives CDR1 MNHEY, CDR2 SVGAGI. The CDR3 region is CASCPAGGGEQYF. The CDR3 DNA reads TGTGCCAGCTGTCCGGCGGGAGGCGGTGAGCAGTACTTC.

The chain links TRBV19 to TRBJ2-1; 10 bases align to TRBD2. The trim removed 6 bases at V and 2 bases at J, leaving 4 bases unmatched. Germline V gene sequence: CDR1 LNHDA, CDR2 SQIVND (reference sequence). The CDR3 spans 15 residues. CDR3 loop: CASRGSGRTYNEQFF. The CDR3, as DNA: TGTGCCAGTAGAGGTAGCGGGAGGACCTACAATGAGCAGTTCTTC.

The J gene is TRBJ2-7, the V gene TRBV10-3; D might be TRBD1 (5 bases). Germline CDR1 reads ENHRY; CDR2 reads SYGVKD. Trimming removed 8 bases at V and 2 bases at J, with 7 bases between. There are 11 residues in the CDR3. The CDR3 sequence: CAIGQTYEQYF. The CDR3 DNA follows: TGTGCCATCGGACAAACCTACGAGCAGTACTTC.

The rearrangement links TRBV30 to TRBJ1-1; TRBD1 might be the D (6 bases). CDR1 and CDR2 from the germline V gene are GTSNPN and SVGIG (reference sequence). The CDR3 runs to 13 residues. Trimming cost V 5 bases and J 4 bases, with 14 bases left between them. CDR3 residues: CAWRTAHGTEAFF. CDR3 sequence (DNA): TGTGCCTGGCGGACAGCCCACGGCACTGAAGCTTTCTTT.

CDR3 loop: CSVQREWAGELFF. CDR3 sequence (DNA): TGCAGCGTTCAGCGGGAGTGGGCCGGGGAGCTGTTTTTT. The chain joins TRBV29-1 to TRBJ2-2; 8 positions match TRBD2. The CDR3 loop spans 13 amino acids. The germline CDR1 and CDR2 sequences are SQVTM and ANQGSEA. The ends lost 5 bases at V and 6 bases at J; junction bases unmatched: 5.

The V and J genes are TRBV5-4 and TRBJ2-5; 14 bases map to TRBD2. Germline V lookup: CDR1 SGHNT, CDR2 YYREEE (reference sequence). With V trimmed by 10 bases and J by 5 bases, 10 bases remained unmatched. The CDR3 has 15 residues. CDR3 loop: CAFQGLAGDGETQYF. As DNA, the CDR3 is TGTGCCTTCCAGGGACTAGCGGGAGATGGGGAGACCCAGTACTTC.

This clone turned up a few times. The chain links TRBV5-1 to TRBJ2-1, with a tentative D call TRBD2 (5 bases). The V end was cut by 3 bases, the J end by 2 bases, with 12 bases between. CDR1 is SGHRS, CDR2 YFSETQ, per germline. This CDR3 contains 15 residues. The CDR3 loop reads CASSWGARTYNEQFF. CDR3 bases: TGCGCCAGCAGCTGGGGAGCGAGAACCTACAATGAGCAGTTCTTC.

The chain carries TRBV7-2 and TRBJ2-3, with 13 bases matching TRBD2. Losses at the gene ends were 5 bases for V and 4 bases for J; bases not matched to a gene: 6. This CDR3 is 16 amino acids long. From germline, CDR1 is SGHTA and CDR2 FQGNSA. The DNA for the CDR3 is TGTGCCAGCAGCCGGACTAGCGGGAGTCGGCCAGATACGCAGTATTTT. This gives the protein CASSRTSGSRPDTQYF.

This clone was observed a single time. The chain is built from TRBV30 and TRBJ2-5; TRBD1 matches at 7 bases. This CDR3 comprises 13 residues. The ends lost 3 bases at V and 2 bases at J; junction bases unmatched: 3. Germline loops: CDR1 GTSNPN, CDR2 SVGIG (reference sequence). CDR3 nucleotide sequence: TGTGCCTGGAGCCGGGACAGACAAGAGACCCAGTACTTC. It yields the protein CAWSRDRQETQYF.